This TCR beta chain came from a study of cytomegalovirus exposure and HLA in healthy donors. Study-wide results and limits: Highly shared sequence variants in one cluster were likely a sequencing artifact.

Comment on this clone: Its antigen is as yet unknown.

Use of 60 Vbeta and 13 Jbeta primers characterized the PCR. Sequenced by immunoSEQ multiplex PCR; TCRdb stores in-frame clones only, minus some. This table has about 180,000 clones, approximately 80% appearing once. Per germline, CDR1 GTSNPN and CDR2 SVGIG (reference sequence). V was clipped by 0 bases and J by 4 bases, with 4 bases between them. CDR3 size: 11 residues. The gene calls are TRBV30 and TRBJ2-7; the D is unclear. Sequencing was performed on PBMCs. The sequence came from a girl aged 2 to 9 in good health and CMV-seropositive. The CDR3 reads CAWSVQYEQYF. CDR3 DNA: TGTGCCTGGAGTGTACAGTACGAGCAGTACTTC.